This TCR beta chain derives from a study of blood T cell repertoires in COVID-19. Study-wide context: Specimens from acute and convalescent COVID-19 originated in the United States, Italy and Spain. PBMCs, B-cell-depleted T cells, or T cells provided the cDNA or gDNA that made up the material.

Per the original data handling: It was from reference gene primer amplification that nucleated cell counts were estimated. The assay was immunoSEQ multiplex PCR, and TCRdb's table has in-frame clones only and misses some. Clonal size and the V and J genes are those of that table, whereas D and trimming came from the DNA. This table has 120,000 or so clones, 85% to 90% appearing once. Material for sequencing was peripheral blood. This TCR was sampled from a middle-aged man with acute or convalescent COVID-19.

The CDR3 bases are TGTGCCACCAGTGAGGCTAGGGGATGGGGCACCGGGGAGCTGTTTTTT. It codes for CATSEARGWGTGELFF. The gene calls are TRBV24-1 and TRBJ2-2; tentatively, D is TRBD1 (5 bases). In germline, CDR1 is KGHDR, CDR2 SFDVKD. CDR3 size: 16 residues. Trimming took off 4 bases at V and 4 bases at J, with 15 bases between the two ends.